A single sample gave rise to the 10 T cell receptor beta chains below, sequenced in a study of OX40 agonist ivuxolimab in advanced cancers. Using immunoSEQ multiplex PCR, the repertoire was profiled, and TCRdb retains in-frame clones only, with some absent. The sample has 65,000 or so clones, roughly 86% seen once; the top ten hold approximately 5.4%. Sequenced material: CD4+ or CD8+ T cells sorted from blood, taken in a trial of the OX40 agonist ivuxolimab. These receptors all come from an adult with an advanced solid tumor such as melanoma, head and neck, liver or kidney cancer.

The chain recombines TRBV4-2 with TRBJ1-2, with a tentative D call TRBD1 (6 bases). V was pared by 3 bases and J by 5 bases, with 16 bases between. This CDR3 is 15 amino acids long. Germline V gene data show CDR1 as LGHNA and CDR2 as YNFKEQ. The CDR3 DNA is TGTGCCAGCAGCCAGGGCCAGGGGTTGGGGTATGGCTACACCTTC. Amino acids: CASSQGQGLGYGYTF.

This clone was seen a handful of times. J is TRBJ2-2 and V is TRBV11-2; no clear D gene. Trimming shortened V by 1 base and J by 1 base, and 10 bases separated the two germline ends. The length of the CDR3 is 16 residues. Germline CDR1 reads SGHAT; CDR2 reads FQNNGV. The DNA for the CDR3 is TGTGCCAGCAGCTTAGGGGGTCGGTGGAACACCGGGGAGCTGTTTTTT. It codes for CASSLGGRWNTGELFF.

V is TRBV28 and J is TRBJ1-2; D is undetermined. The CDR3 spans 13 residues. Trimming stripped 5 bases from V and 8 bases from J, with 15 bases between. Germline CDR1 reads MDHEN; CDR2 reads SYDVKM. DNA of the CDR3: TGTGCCAGCAGTCCCCCGCCCCCGGGGGGCTACACCTTC. This encodes CASSPPPPGGYTF.

This chain joins TRBV14 and TRBJ1-6; D gene uncertain. The CDR3 is 15 amino acids. Germline V lookup: CDR1 SGHDN, CDR2 FVKESK. Trimming pared 4 bases from V and 4 bases from J, leaving 11 bases between. The CDR3 region has the DNA TGTGCCAGCAGCCCCCGACGGGGATATAATTCACCCCTCCACTTT. This codes for CASSPRRGYNSPLHF.

The chain combines TRBV27 with TRBJ2-7, with a weak D call TRBD2 (6 bases). V lost 6 bases and J lost 4, with 13 bases in between. The CDR3 is 13 residues long. Germline V gene data show CDR1 as MNHEY and CDR2 as SMNVEV (reference sequence). CDR3 nucleotides: TGTGCCAGCAGGGGGAGGACGGGATACGAGCAGTACTTC. It specifies CASRGRTGYEQYF.

The gene calls are TRBV7-6 and TRBJ2-3; no firm D call. Trimming left V 1 base short and J 5 bases short, with 7 bases between. Germline V CDR1 and CDR2: SGHVS, FNYEAQ. This CDR3 is 13 amino acids long. Written as DNA, the CDR3 is TGTGCCAGCAGCTTAGGTGGGAAAGATACGCAGTATTTT. It specifies CASSLGGKDTQYF. Based on the CDR3 plus reference TRBV7-6 and TRBJ2-3, the full variable domain is GAGVSQSPRYKVTKRGQDVALRCDPISGHVSLYWYRQALGQGPEFLTYFNYEAQQDKSGLPNDRFSAERPEGSISTLTIQRTEQRDSAMYRCASSLGGKDTQYFGPGTRLTVL.

This chain uses TRBV14 with TRBJ2-1, with a tentative D call TRBD1 (5 bases). This CDR3 comprises 15 residues. CDR1 is SGHDN and CDR2 is FVKESK in the germline V gene. V lost 2 bases, J lost 9 bases, and 17 bases lay in between. The CDR3 nucleotides read TGTGCCAGCAGCCAACGTTCAGGATGGGGCACTGAGCAGTTCTTC. Its translation is CASSQRSGWGTEQFF.

V gene TRBV5-1 combines with J gene TRBJ2-3; tentative D call: TRBD1 (6 bases). This CDR3 has 14 amino acids. The V gene lost 6 bases and the J gene lost 4 bases, with 15 bases spanning the gap. Looked up from germline, CDR1 is SGHRS and CDR2 is YFSETQ. CDR3 loop: CASTTGLGADTQYF. CDR3 DNA sequence: TGCGCCAGCACCACAGGGTTAGGGGCAGATACGCAGTATTTT.

The chain combines TRBV14 with TRBJ1-1; D call uncertain. The CDR3 loop spans 15 amino acids. The ends were cut back, 4 bases at V and 2 bases at J, with 14 bases in the middle. Germline lookup yields CDR1 SGHDN and CDR2 FVKESK. CDR3 DNA sequence: TGTGCCAGCAGCCGCGACCTTACGAGCAACACTGAAGCTTTCTTT. It translates to CASSRDLTSNTEAFF.

The CDR3 DNA reads as TGTGCCAGCGGAATTTGGCAGAACACTGAAGCTTTCTTT. This codes for CASGIWQNTEAFF. J is TRBJ1-1 and V is TRBV2; D gene uncertain. The germline V gene has CDR1 SNHLY and CDR2 FYNNEI. Trimming pared 8 bases from V and 1 base from J, leaving 11 bases between. The CDR3 covers 13 residues.